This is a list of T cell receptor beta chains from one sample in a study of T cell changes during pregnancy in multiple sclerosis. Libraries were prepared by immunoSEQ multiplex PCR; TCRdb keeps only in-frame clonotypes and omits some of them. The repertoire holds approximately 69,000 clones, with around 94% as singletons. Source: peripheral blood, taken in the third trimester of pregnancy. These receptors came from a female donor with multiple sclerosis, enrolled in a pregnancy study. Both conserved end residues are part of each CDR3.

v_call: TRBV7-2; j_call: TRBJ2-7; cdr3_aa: CASSLEYSSYEQYF
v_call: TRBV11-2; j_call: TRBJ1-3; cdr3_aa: CASSLDWRTGGFSGNTIYF
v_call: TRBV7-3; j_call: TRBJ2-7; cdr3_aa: CASSLQAGGLYEQYF
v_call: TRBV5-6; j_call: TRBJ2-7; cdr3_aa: CASSFSGTGVYEQYF
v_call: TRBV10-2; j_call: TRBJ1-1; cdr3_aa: CASSGTGDTEAFF
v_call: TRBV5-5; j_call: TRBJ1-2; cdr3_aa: CASSLSGQDYGYTF
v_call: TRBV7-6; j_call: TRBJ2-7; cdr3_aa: CASSPPPGTPTSYEQYF
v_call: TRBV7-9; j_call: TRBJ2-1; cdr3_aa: CASSFLAGAYNEQFF
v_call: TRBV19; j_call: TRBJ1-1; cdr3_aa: CASSIGANTEAFF
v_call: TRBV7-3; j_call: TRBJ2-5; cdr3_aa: CASSPSRGGQETQYF
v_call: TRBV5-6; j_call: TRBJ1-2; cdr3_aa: CASSPGTGVYGYTF
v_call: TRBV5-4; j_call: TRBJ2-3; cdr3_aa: CASSSRTGVDTQYF
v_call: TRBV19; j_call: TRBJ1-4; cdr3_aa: CASSMGGQGREKLFF
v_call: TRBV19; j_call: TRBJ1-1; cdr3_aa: CASSIWGGETEAFF
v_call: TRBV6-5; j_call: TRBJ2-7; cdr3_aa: CASRGTGLSSYEQYF
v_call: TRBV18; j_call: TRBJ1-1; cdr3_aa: CASSPFDSNTEAFF
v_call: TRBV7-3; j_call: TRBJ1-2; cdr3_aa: CASSSPGSGTGGGYTF
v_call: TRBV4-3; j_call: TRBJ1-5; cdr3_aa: CASSQDLRSVSNQPQHF
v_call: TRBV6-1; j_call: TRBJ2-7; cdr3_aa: CASRDSGGAYEQYF
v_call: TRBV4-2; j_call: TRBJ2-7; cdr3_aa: CASSQLGSEQYF
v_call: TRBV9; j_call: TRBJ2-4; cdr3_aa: CASSVGQGNIQYF
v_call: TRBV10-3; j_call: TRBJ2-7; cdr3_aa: CAISGSKGQGHEQYF
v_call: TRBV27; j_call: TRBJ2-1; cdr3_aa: CASRPETGGSYNEQFF
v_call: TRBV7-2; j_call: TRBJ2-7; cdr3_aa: CASSYMWEGRYEQYF
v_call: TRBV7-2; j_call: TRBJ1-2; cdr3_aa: CASSLSNYGYTF
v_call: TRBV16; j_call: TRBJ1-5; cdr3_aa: CASSLGLNQPQHF
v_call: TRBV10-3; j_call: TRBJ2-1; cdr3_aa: CAISDLAGGLYNEQFF
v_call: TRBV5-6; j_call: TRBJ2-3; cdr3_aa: CASSIQYSDTQYF
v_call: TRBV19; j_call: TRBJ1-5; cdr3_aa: CASSWGVNQPQHF
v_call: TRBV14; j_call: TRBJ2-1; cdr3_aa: CASSHLRGSSYNEQFF
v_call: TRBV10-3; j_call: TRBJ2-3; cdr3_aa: CAISSADREGTDTQYF
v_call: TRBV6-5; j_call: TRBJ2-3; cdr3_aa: CASSYAGDSTDTQYF
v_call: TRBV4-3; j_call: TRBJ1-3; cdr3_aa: CASSQDLGISGNTIYF
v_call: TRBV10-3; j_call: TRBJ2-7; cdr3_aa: CAIGVLARGDEQYF
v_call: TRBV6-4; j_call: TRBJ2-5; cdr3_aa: CASSGRQLQETQYF
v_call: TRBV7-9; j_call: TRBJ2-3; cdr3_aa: CASSLRAGGWADTQYF
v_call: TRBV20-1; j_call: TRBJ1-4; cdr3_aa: CSAPSDEKLFF
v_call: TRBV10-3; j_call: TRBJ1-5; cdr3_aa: CAISRGDSNQPQHF
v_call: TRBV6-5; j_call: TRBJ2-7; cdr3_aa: CASSYSRGYPYEQYF
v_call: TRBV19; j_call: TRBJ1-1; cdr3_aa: CASKTVGAENTEAFF
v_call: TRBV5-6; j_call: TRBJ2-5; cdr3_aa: CASSLTSGGEETQYF
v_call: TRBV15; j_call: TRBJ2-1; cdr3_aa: CATSREASLSYNEQFF
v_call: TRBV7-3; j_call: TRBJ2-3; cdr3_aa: CASSLGGADTQYF
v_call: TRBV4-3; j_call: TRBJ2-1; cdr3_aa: CASSQWGGSYNEQFF
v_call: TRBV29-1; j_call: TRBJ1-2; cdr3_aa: CSVTGEDYGYTF
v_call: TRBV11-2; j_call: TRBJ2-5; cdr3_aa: CASSRVQETQYF
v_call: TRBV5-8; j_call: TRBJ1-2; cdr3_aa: CASSLVTGQGPYGYTF
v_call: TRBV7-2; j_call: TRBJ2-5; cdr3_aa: CASSPGGGEETQYF
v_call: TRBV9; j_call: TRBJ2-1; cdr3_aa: CASSVAGGLYNEQFF
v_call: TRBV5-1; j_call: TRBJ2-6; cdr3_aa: CASSPGQVSGANVLTF
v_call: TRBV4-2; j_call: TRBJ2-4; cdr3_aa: CASSQARSGGGIQYF